The 2 T cell receptor beta chains below all came from one sample that was sequenced in a study of CD8 T cells in ankylosing spondylitis. Study-level findings and limits: Under 10 highly homologous variants formed a TCR beta motif that appeared characteristic of ankylosing spondylitis blood.

In TCRdb, the 5' RACE reads were re-called with MiXCR into one record per CDR3 protein. The sample lists about 540,000 distinct CDR3 sequences; roughly 13% were seen once. No antigens are known for them. What was sequenced was blood, either unsorted or a sorted T cell fraction (not recorded which). All receptors come from a male donor with ankylosing spondylitis.

Ten or more counts support this clonotype. The CDR3 nucleotides are TGTGCCAGCAGTGATAATAGGAAACAGGGCGTCTACGAGCAGTACTTC. Encoded protein: CASSDNRKQGVYEQYF. The gene calls are TRBV12-3 or TRBV12-4 and TRBJ2-7, with D perhaps TRBD1 (6 bases). This CDR3 is built from 16 residues. V shed 5 bases and J shed 3 bases, with 20 bases lying between them.

This clonotype was detected ten times or more. The chain uses TRBV10-2 and TRBJ2-7; no clear D gene. CDR1 is WSHSY and CDR2 is SAAADI in the germline V gene. This CDR3 is 12 amino acids long. Trimming took 5 bases from V and 3 from J, leaving 8 bases between them. Written as DNA, the CDR3 is TGCGCCAGCAGTCTTACGGGCTACGAGCAGTACGTC. Translation gives CASSLTGYEQYV.